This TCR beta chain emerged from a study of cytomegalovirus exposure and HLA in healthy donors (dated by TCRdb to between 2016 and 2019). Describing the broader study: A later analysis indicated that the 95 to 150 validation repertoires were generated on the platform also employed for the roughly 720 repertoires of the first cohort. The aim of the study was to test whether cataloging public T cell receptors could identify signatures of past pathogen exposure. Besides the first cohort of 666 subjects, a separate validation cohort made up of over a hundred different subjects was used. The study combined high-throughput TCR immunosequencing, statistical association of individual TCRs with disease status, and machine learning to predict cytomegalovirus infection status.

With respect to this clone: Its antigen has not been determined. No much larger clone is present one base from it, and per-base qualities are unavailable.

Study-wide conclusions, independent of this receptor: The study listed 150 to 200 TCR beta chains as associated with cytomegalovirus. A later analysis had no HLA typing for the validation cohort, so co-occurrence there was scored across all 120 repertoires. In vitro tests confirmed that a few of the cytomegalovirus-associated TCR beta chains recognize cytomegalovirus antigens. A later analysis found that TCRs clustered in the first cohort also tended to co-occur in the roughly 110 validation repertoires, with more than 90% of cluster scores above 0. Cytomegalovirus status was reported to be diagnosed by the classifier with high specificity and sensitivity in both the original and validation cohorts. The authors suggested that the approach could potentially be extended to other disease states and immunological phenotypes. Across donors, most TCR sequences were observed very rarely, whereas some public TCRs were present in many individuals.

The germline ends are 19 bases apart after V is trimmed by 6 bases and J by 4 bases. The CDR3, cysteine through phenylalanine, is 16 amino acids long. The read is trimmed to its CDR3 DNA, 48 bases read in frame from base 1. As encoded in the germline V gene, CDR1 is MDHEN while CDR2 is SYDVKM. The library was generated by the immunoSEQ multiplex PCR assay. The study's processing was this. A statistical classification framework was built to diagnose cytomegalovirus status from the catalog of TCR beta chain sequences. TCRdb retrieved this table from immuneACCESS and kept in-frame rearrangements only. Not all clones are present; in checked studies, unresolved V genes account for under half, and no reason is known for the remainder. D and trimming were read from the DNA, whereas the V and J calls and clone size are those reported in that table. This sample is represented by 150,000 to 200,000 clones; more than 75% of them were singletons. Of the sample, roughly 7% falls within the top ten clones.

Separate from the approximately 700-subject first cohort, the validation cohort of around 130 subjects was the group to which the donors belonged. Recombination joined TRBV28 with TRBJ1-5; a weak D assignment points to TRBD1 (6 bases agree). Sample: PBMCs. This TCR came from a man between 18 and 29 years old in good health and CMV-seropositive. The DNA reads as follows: TGTGCCAGCAGCTGGGCTGTTGGACAGCTTAATCAGCCCCAGCATTTT. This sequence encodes CASSWAVGQLNQPQHF.